What follows describes a single T cell receptor beta chain. Original processing methods: Reference gene primers were amplified, and this amplification served to estimate nucleated cell counts. TCRdb's copy holds only in-frame clones and misses some; the assay was immunoSEQ multiplex PCR. The D gene and trimming were derived from the DNA, and the V and J assignments and clone size from that table. The data show about 17,000 clones, over 75% seen once. This sample stems from a study of blood T cell repertoires in COVID-19. Study in general: The United States, Italy and Spain supplied acute and convalescent COVID-19 samples.

The CDR3 consists of 8 residues. Sequenced material: peripheral blood. The receptor was isolated from an older man with COVID-19, enrolled during active disease. The chain uses TRBV21-1 and TRBJ1-1. TRBV21-1 has pseudogene status. The CDR3 sequence: CASREAFF. The CDR3 DNA reads TGTGCTAGTCGCGAAGCTTTCTTT.